The 20 T cell receptor beta chains listed next were all sequenced from one sample in a study of blood T cell repertoires in COVID-19 (dated by TCRdb to 2020 to 2021). The library was built by means of the immunoSEQ multiplex PCR assay. TCRdb re-hosts the immuneACCESS table, in-frame sequences only. Its copies lack some clones; in the studies checked, an unresolved V gene accounts for under half of them, and the cause for the rest is not known. The sample table records 450,000 to 600,000 clones; around 87% of these occur just once. Clones ranked in the top ten supply under 0.85% of the sample. Specimen: PBMCs or T cells enriched from blood (not recorded which). These receptors originate from a woman under 30 who had recovered from COVID-19.

V gene TRBV12-3 or TRBV12-4 combines with J gene TRBJ1-6; 9 nucleotides align to TRBD1. CDR3 length: 13 residues. The junction had 5 bases not matched to a gene; V was cut back by 9 bases and J by 8 bases. The CDR3 sequence: CASAGQGHSPLHF. CDR3 nucleotides: TGTGCCAGTGCGGGACAGGGCCATTCACCCCTCCACTTT.

This rearrangement joins TRBV5-1 to TRBJ2-2; a weak D match, TRBD2 (5 bases). Trimming took off 0 bases at V and 5 bases at J, with 11 bases between the two ends. Germline-derived CDR1 and CDR2 are SGHRS and YFSETQ. The CDR3 spans 15 residues. CDR3 nucleotide sequence: TGCGCCAGCAGCTTGGGGGTTTCGGGAACCGGGGAGCTGTTTTTT. It translates to CASSLGVSGTGELFF.

Written as DNA, the CDR3 is TGTGCCAGCAGCGCGCGGGGTCGTCCAGATACGCAGTATTTT. It is translated as CASSARGRPDTQYF. The chain couples TRBV5-8 to TRBJ2-3; possible D gene TRBD2, 6 bases. This CDR3 is 14 amino acids long. V was clipped by 4 bases and J by 4 bases, with 13 bases between them. CDR1 SGHTS and CDR2 YDEGEE come from the germline V gene.

This clone was recorded a few times. The J gene is TRBJ2-5, the V gene TRBV5-4, with a tentative D call TRBD2 (7 bases). Germline loops: CDR1 SGHNT, CDR2 YYREEE (reference sequence). Trimming pared 0 bases from V and 5 bases from J, leaving 8 bases between. The CDR3 is 13 residues long. The CDR3 coding sequence is TGTGCCAGCAGCTTGGAGGGGGGGGAGACCCAGTACTTC. This codes for CASSLEGGETQYF. Based on the CDR3 plus reference TRBV5-4 and TRBJ2-5, the full variable domain is ETGVTQSPTHLIKTRGQQVTLRCSSQSGHNTVSWYQQALGQGPQFIFQYYREEENGRGNFPPRFSGLQFPNYSSELNVNALELDDSALYLCASSLEGGETQYFGPGTRLLVL.

V gene TRBV10-3 combines with J gene TRBJ1-1, with D unclear. The ends were cut back, 4 bases at V and 2 bases at J, with 8 bases in the middle. CDR3 length equals 13 residues. Germline CDR1 ENHRY, CDR2 SYGVKD. The CDR3 here is CAISGTGNTEAFF. In nucleotides, the CDR3 is TGTGCCATCAGTGGAACGGGAAACACTGAAGCTTTCTTT.

The chain employs TRBV19 and TRBJ1-5; TRBD1 agrees at 9 bases. The CDR3 length is 17 residues. The ends lost 5 bases at V and 0 bases at J; junction bases unmatched: 8. The germline V gene encodes CDR1 LNHDA and CDR2 SQIVND (reference sequence). The DNA of the CDR3 is TGTGCCAGTAGTGAATCGGGACAGGGATATAGCAATCAGCCCCAGCATTTT. Translation: CASSESGQGYSNQPQHF. Combining the CDR3 with reference TRBV19 and TRBJ1-5 gives the whole variable domain DGGITQSPKYLFRKEGQNVTLSCEQNLNHDAMYWYRQDPGQGLRLIYYSQIVNDFQKGDIAEGYSVSREKKESFPLTVTSAQKNPTAFYLCASSESGQGYSNQPQHFGDGTRLSIL.

The chain couples TRBV30 to TRBJ1-6; D not resolved. This CDR3 region has 12 residues. CDR1 and CDR2 from the germline V gene are GTSNPN and SVGIG (reference sequence). V lost 7 bases and J lost 6, with 10 bases in between. The CDR3 bases are TGTGCCTCAAGGAGGGCTAATTCACCCCTCCACTTT. Translation gives CASRRANSPLHF.

The V call is TRBV5-1, the J call TRBJ2-7, with 9 bases identical to TRBD1. Germline CDR1 SGHRS, CDR2 YFSETQ. The ends lost 5 bases at V and 4 bases at J; junction bases unmatched: 16. CDR3 length: 17 amino acids. CDR3 in DNA: TGCGCCAGCAGACACGGGGGGACCGGGACAGGGTTGTACGAGCAGTACTTC. Translation: CASRHGGTGTGLYEQYF.

V and J are TRBV7-2 and TRBJ1-1; a possible D gene is TRBD1 (5 bases). The V gene lost 5 bases and the J gene lost 3 bases, with 22 bases spanning the gap. Germline V lookup: CDR1 SGHTA, CDR2 FQGNSA. The CDR3 contains 17 residues. CDR3 DNA sequence: TGTGCCAGCAGCCTCGGGACTTTCCCCCGGGGCTACACTGAAGCTTTCTTT. Its protein is CASSLGTFPRGYTEAFF.

V gene TRBV11-2 combines with J gene TRBJ1-6, with D possibly TRBD1 on 6 matching bases. This CDR3 is built from 13 residues. Between the trimmed V and J ends, which lost 6 bases and 8 bases, there was a span of 11 bases. Germline assignment: CDR1 SGHAT and CDR2 FQNNGV. The CDR3: CASRLNRDSPLHF. CDR3 nucleotide sequence: TGTGCCAGCAGATTAAACAGGGATTCACCCCTCCACTTT. Together with reference TRBV11-2 and TRBJ1-6, the CDR3 gives the full variable domain: EAGVAQSPRYKIIEKRQSVAFWCNPISGHATLYWYQQILGQGPKLLIQFQNNGVVDDSQLPKDRFSAERLKGVDSTLKIQPAKLEDSAVYLCASRLNRDSPLHFGNGTRLTVT.

The J gene is TRBJ2-2, the V gene TRBV5-8; D not certain. The CDR3 length is 12 residues. The germline V gene encodes CDR1 SGHTS and CDR2 YDEGEE. V was cut by 0 bases and J by 7 bases, with 4 bases left in between. In DNA, the CDR3 is TGTGCCAGCAGCTTGGTCTACGGGGAGCTGTTTTTT. Amino acids: CASSLVYGELFF.

CDR3 residues: CASRRDRGVREKLFF. CDR3 DNA: TGTGCCAGCAGGCGGGACAGGGGAGTGCGGGAAAAACTGTTTTTT. The chain employs TRBV6-5 and TRBJ1-4; 10 bases agree with TRBD1. Looked up from germline, CDR1 is MNHEY and CDR2 is SVGAGI. Losses at the gene ends were 6 bases for V and 8 bases for J; bases not matched to a gene: 9. This CDR3 is built from 15 residues.

The gene calls are TRBV7-6 and TRBJ2-7; TRBD1 matches at 8 bases. Germline V gene data show CDR1 as SGHVS and CDR2 as FNYEAQ. With V trimmed by 6 bases and J by 5 bases, 3 bases remained unmatched. This CDR3 is built from 12 residues. Here the CDR3 reads CASSYRGNEQYF. The DNA for the CDR3 is TGTGCCAGCAGTTACAGGGGGAACGAGCAGTACTTC.

The chain's CDR3 is CSLLSGYGYTF. The CDR3 DNA reads as TGCAGTCTCTTATCAGGCTATGGCTACACCTTC. The V and J genes are TRBV20-1 and TRBJ1-2; no firm D call. Germline CDR1 reads DFQATT; CDR2 reads SNEGSKA (reference sequence). Trimming removed 8 bases from V and 4 bases from J, with 11 bases in between. The CDR3 loop spans 11 amino acids.

The sample holds one count of this clone. This chain connects TRBV4-2 to TRBJ1-4, with TRBD1 matching over 7 bases. V dropped 6 bases and J dropped 4; count of bases not matched to a gene: 11. Germline CDR1 reads LGHNA; CDR2 reads YNFKEQ. The CDR3 runs to 16 residues. The CDR3 bases are TGTGCCAGCAGGGATCAGGGGACAGACTATAATGAAAAACTGTTTTTT. Translated, it gives CASRDQGTDYNEKLFF.

V gene TRBV18 combines with J gene TRBJ2-4; TRBD1 aligns across 7 bases. Trimming cost V 3 bases and J 5 bases; bases outside gene matches: 1. The CDR3 runs to 13 residues. Germline CDR1 KGHSH, CDR2 LQKENI. Here the CDR3 reads CASSPGTENIQYF. DNA of the CDR3: TGTGCCAGCTCACCCGGGACAGAAAACATTCAGTACTTC.

The V gene is TRBV2, the J gene TRBJ1-2; no clear D. V was clipped by 1 base and J by 1 base, with 7 bases between them. Germline CDR1 is SNHLY and CDR2 is FYNNEI. The CDR3 spans 14 residues. CDR3 sequence: CASSEVTNNYGYTF. The CDR3 nucleotides read TGTGCCAGCAGTGAAGTCACTAATAACTATGGCTACACCTTC.

This clone occurred once. The rearrangement links TRBV7-4 to TRBJ2-2; a weak D match, TRBD1 (6 bases). The germline CDR1 and CDR2 sequences are SGHVT and SQSDAQ. The CDR3 runs 15 residues. V was pared by 5 bases and J by 0 bases, with 10 bases between. CDR3 in DNA: TGTGCCAGCAGCACAGGGTGGTCGAACACCGGGGAGCTGTTTTTT. As protein: CASSTGWSNTGELFF.

The CDR3: CAWATGGTYNEQFF. In DNA form, the CDR3 reads TGTGCCTGGGCGACAGGGGGGACCTACAATGAGCAGTTCTTC. This sequence joins TRBV30 and TRBJ2-1, with 9 bases identical to TRBD1. The CDR3 covers 14 residues. Trimming removed 5 bases from V and 2 bases from J; junction bases left unmatched: 4. Looked up from germline, CDR1 is GTSNPN and CDR2 is SVGIG (reference sequence).

The V gene is TRBV5-4, the J gene TRBJ2-1; 8 nucleotides line up with TRBD2. The junction had 9 bases not matched to a gene; V was cut back by 0 bases and J by 4 bases. The CDR3 spans 17 residues. Germline CDR1 SGHNT, CDR2 YYREEE (reference sequence). CDR3: CASSLASGGAAYNEQFF. The CDR3 DNA reads TGTGCCAGCAGCTTGGCCTCCGGGGGGGCCGCGTACAATGAGCAGTTCTTC.